This TCR beta chain is from a study of T cells in Graves' hyperthyroidism and ophthalmopathy. The overall study: Peripheral blood draws took place at initial diagnosis, ahead of any treatment.

The investigators amplified TCR beta CDR3 regions from RNA transcripts. HTBI primers were employed in a first-round RT-PCR of the TCR CDR3. A single record per CDR3 protein comes from TCRdb applying MiXCR to the multiplex PCR reads. Of about 500,000 distinct CDR3 sequences listed, 17% are singletons. Clinical Activity Scores of at least 3, NOSPECS grades of at least 4 and durations under 3 months characterized ophthalmopathy patients. Overall study results and limits: Progression to ophthalmopathy was predicted a median of 6.5 months early. In the analysis, a 13 V-J model separated ophthalmopathy from stable hyperthyroidism.

The V end was cut by 0 bases, the J end by 8 bases, with 20 bases between. The germline CDR1 and CDR2 sequences are SEHNR and FQNEAQ (reference sequence). This CDR3 region has 17 residues. Ten or more counts support this clonotype. As yet, its antigen is unknown. The chain employs TRBV7-9 and TRBJ2-1; possible D gene TRBD2, 6 bases. The origin of this receptor is a woman aged 18-29 years with Graves' ophthalmopathy. The sequenced sample was blood. CDR3 sequence (DNA): TGTGCCAGCAGCTTAGCCCCGACTAGTAGCTCTCACGATGAGCAGTTCTTC. Encoded protein: CASSLAPTSSSHDEQFF. The variable domain in full, with the rest retrieved from reference TRBV7-9 and TRBJ2-1, is DTGVSQNPRHKITKRGQNVTFRCDPISEHNRLYWYRQTLGQGPEFLTYFQNEAQLEKSRLLSDRFSAERPKGSFSTLEIQRTEQGDSAMYLCASSLAPTSSSHDEQFFGPGTRLTVL.